The entry below describes one T cell receptor beta chain. Antigen: not known. In the naive CD8 group, cells lacked CD45RO and were positively selected for CCR7, so terminally differentiated effector memory CD45RA+ cells were left out. Every donor was a Caucasian adult from Nashville, Tennessee. This sample stems from a study of shared clonotypes between healthy human individuals. Study details: Three plates each covered CD4 naive and memory; CD8 naive two, CD8 memory one.

Generated by immunoSEQ multiplex PCR, the TCRdb table keeps only in-frame clones and is missing some. Among roughly 1,800,000 clones, approximately 94% were seen once, and the ten largest hold 0.9% to 1.5%. Study results and caveats: Generation probability values for non-shared clonotypes were lower than those for clonotypes shared by all four donors. Sharing across four donors was highest in naive CD4 (around 5%) and lowest in memory CD8 (about 0.4%).

There are 14 residues in the CDR3. Germline V gene data show CDR1 as SQVTM and CDR2 as ANQGSEA. V was pared by 5 bases and J by 0 bases, with 8 bases between. The TCR was taken from a man younger than 35 in good health. The chain carries TRBV29-1 and TRBJ1-6; D is perhaps TRBD1 (5 bases). The sample was naive CD8+ T cells sorted from blood. This chain's CDR3 is CSVSDSSYNSPLHF. The CDR3 bases are TGCAGCGTTTCAGACAGCTCCTATAATTCACCCCTCCACTTT.